What follows are 21 T cell receptor beta chains derived from one specimen sequenced in a study of T cells in Graves' hyperthyroidism and ophthalmopathy. RNA transcripts were the template for amplifying TCR beta CDR3 regions. The HTBI primer set was used in a first-round RT-PCR of the TCR CDR3. TCRdb itself ran the multiplex PCR reads through MiXCR, one entry per CDR3 protein. In the table there are roughly 560,000 distinct CDR3 sequences, about 14% of which are singletons. Source material: blood. The origin of the receptors is a middle-aged woman with Graves' ophthalmopathy.

This clonotype was counted many times. This chain joins TRBV28 and TRBJ2-5, with a weak D call TRBD2 (5 bases). CDR3 size: 12 residues. V gave up 5 bases and J gave up 4 bases, with 8 bases separating them. Per the germline V gene, CDR1 is MDHEN and CDR2 is SYDVKM. The CDR3 DNA reads as TGTGCCAGCAGTATGGCGGGAGAGACCCAGTACTTC. This translates into CASSMAGETQYF.

This clonotype was detected ten times or more. The V and J genes are TRBV28 and TRBJ1-3; 7 positions match TRBD1. This CDR3 is 16 amino acids long. Germline V gene data show CDR1 as MDHEN and CDR2 as SYDVKM. V lost 2 bases to trimming and J lost 0 bases; unmatched junction nucleotides: 4. CDR3 region: CASSLGDSHSGNTIYF. Here the CDR3 DNA reads TGTGCCAGCAGTTTAGGGGACAGTCACTCTGGAAACACCATATATTTT.

This clonotype ranks as medium-sized. The chain joins TRBV30 to TRBJ1-2; TRBD1 is a possible D gene (5 bases). CDR3 length: 14 residues. CDR1 GTSNPN and CDR2 SVGIG come from the germline V gene (reference sequence). The V end was cut by 2 bases, the J end by 6 bases, with 16 bases between. The CDR3 region has the DNA TGTGCCTGGAGTCCCGGAAGGGGAACTCATGGCTACACCTTC. Protein sequence: CAWSPGRGTHGYTF.

This clonotype was detected many times. The chain has TRBV20-1 and TRBJ2-7; weak D call: TRBD2 (6 bases). The CDR3 spans 14 residues. V was clipped by 1 base and J by 5 bases, with 15 bases between them. Per the germline V gene, CDR1 is DFQATT and CDR2 is SNEGSKA (reference sequence). The CDR3 sequence is CSARVPGSKNEQYF. The CDR3 region has the DNA TGCAGTGCTAGAGTACCCGGGAGCAAGAACGAGCAGTACTTC.

In this sample, this clonotype turned up many times. This rearrangement joins TRBV15 to TRBJ1-1, with unresolved D. Looked up from germline, CDR1 is LNHNV and CDR2 is YYDKDF (reference sequence). The V gene lost 2 bases and the J gene lost 5 bases, with 9 bases spanning the gap. This CDR3 contains 13 residues. This CDR3 is CATSRSLGTEAFF. CDR3 nucleotide sequence: TGTGCCACCAGCAGAAGCCTAGGAACTGAAGCTTTCTTT.

The V call is TRBV20-1, the J call TRBJ2-3; 9 bases fit TRBD2. Germline-derived CDR1 and CDR2 are DFQATT and SNEGSKA (reference sequence). CDR3 length equals 18 residues. Trimming at V came to 1 base and at J to 4 bases, leaving 15 bases not matched to a gene. CDR3 sequence (DNA): TGCAGTGCTAGAGCTGCTGGTGTAGCGAGCGGGAGGCCAGATACGCAGTATTTT. Translated: CSARAAGVASGRPDTQYF.

This chain's CDR3 is CSARTGGRNEQYF. The CDR3, as DNA: TGCAGTGCTCGAACAGGGGGGAGGAACGAGCAGTACTTC. The V and J genes are TRBV20-1 and TRBJ2-7; the match to TRBD1 covers 8 bases. V was pared by 5 bases and J by 5 bases, with 8 bases of the junction left unmatched. The CDR3 is made up of 13 amino acids. Germline CDR1 is DFQATT and CDR2 is SNEGSKA (reference sequence).

This clonotype appeared many times. This rearrangement joins TRBV6-2 or TRBV6-3 to TRBJ1-1; D remains ambiguous. Germline CDR1 MNHEY, CDR2 SVGEGT. This CDR3 spans 13 amino acids. Trimming removed 1 base at V and 1 base at J, with 4 bases between. Here the CDR3 DNA reads TGTGCCAGCAGTTACTTGCAGAACACTGAAGCTTTCTTT. This sequence encodes CASSYLQNTEAFF.

This clonotype showed up just a few times. The chain recombines TRBV7-9 with TRBJ2-4, with 9 bases fitting TRBD1. Unmatched junction bases numbered 13, after V lost 5 bases and J lost 5 bases. The germline V gene has CDR1 SEHNR and CDR2 FQNEAQ (reference sequence). CDR3 length: 17 residues. The CDR3 bases are TGTGCCAGCAGCCACCAGGGGGACAGGGTCATCGAAAACATTCAGTACTTC. It specifies CASSHQGDRVIENIQYF.

The chain links TRBV6-1 to TRBJ1-2, with 9 positions matching TRBD1. This CDR3 spans 15 amino acids. The germline V gene encodes CDR1 MNHNS and CDR2 SASEGT. V lost 5 bases to trimming and J lost 3 bases; unmatched junction nucleotides: 7. CDR3 sequence reads: CASSPGTGRDYGYTF. Here the CDR3 DNA reads TGTGCCAGCAGTCCCGGGACAGGGCGCGACTATGGCTACACCTTC.

This clonotype was seen a few times. The chain has TRBV2 and TRBJ2-7; D perhaps matches TRBD2 (5 bases). The CDR3 length is 13 residues. Trimming stripped 4 bases from V and 7 bases from J, with 14 bases between. Germline V gene data show CDR1 as SNHLY and CDR2 as FYNNEI. For the CDR3, the DNA is TGTGCCAGCAGTGGAGGGCCCACGCGGGAGCAGTACTTC. Translating it yields CASSGGPTREQYF.

The chain joins TRBV30 to TRBJ1-1, with TRBD1 identical over 7 bases. V gave up 4 bases and J gave up 5 bases; unmatched junction bases: 7. The germline V gene has CDR1 GTSNPN and CDR2 SVGIG (reference sequence). This CDR3 contains 13 residues. CDR3 in amino acids: CAWKRQGKTEAFF. The DNA of the CDR3 is TGTGCCTGGAAAAGACAGGGAAAAACTGAAGCTTTCTTT.

This clonotype was counted a few times. The V gene is TRBV18, the J gene TRBJ2-5; TRBD2 matches 8 bases. The V and J ends lost 3 bases and 5 bases, in that order; junction bases with no gene match: 8. Per the germline V gene, CDR1 is KGHSH and CDR2 is LQKENI. The CDR3 loop spans 15 amino acids. The CDR3 DNA sequence: TGTGCCAGCTCACCTACTTCGACTAGCGATGAGACCCAGTACTTC. Translated: CASSPTSTSDETQYF.

This clonotype was picked up many times. The chain employs TRBV19 and TRBJ1-1, with a weak D call TRBD1 (5 bases). Germline V lookup: CDR1 LNHDA, CDR2 SQIVND (reference sequence). Trimming cost V 3 bases and J 10 bases, with 18 bases left between them. There are 14 residues in the CDR3. The CDR3 region has the DNA TGTGCCAGTAGTATCCTTGCAGGGCGGACCGGAGCTTTCTTT. Amino acids: CASSILAGRTGAFF. The full variable domain, with the rest looked up from reference TRBV19 and TRBJ1-1, is DGGITQSPKYLFRKEGQNVTLSCEQNLNHDAMYWYRQDPGQGLRLIYYSQIVNDFQKGDIAEGYSVSREKKESFPLTVTSAQKNPTAFYLCASSILAGRTGAFFGQGTRLTVV.

This clonotype has more than one count but fewer than ten. The V gene is TRBV20-1, the J gene TRBJ2-2, with D possibly matching TRBD2 (5 bases). With 6 bases removed from V and 5 bases from J, the gap between germline ends came to 13 bases. The CDR3 is made up of 13 amino acids. The germline V gene has CDR1 DFQATT and CDR2 SNEGSKA (reference sequence). CDR3 DNA: TGCAGTGCCCCGGAACTAGGAACCGGGGAGCTGTTTTTT. Its translation: CSAPELGTGELFF.

Many counts were recorded for this clonotype. The CDR3 is CAWSGPGQRNTEAFF. The CDR3 DNA reads as TGTGCCTGGAGTGGCCCCGGACAGAGGAACACTGAAGCTTTCTTT. The chain couples TRBV30 to TRBJ1-1; D perhaps matches TRBD1 (6 bases). This CDR3 contains 15 residues. Trimming cost V 1 base and J 1 base, with 13 bases left between them. Germline loops: CDR1 GTSNPN, CDR2 SVGIG (reference sequence).

In this sample, this clonotype turned up many times. This CDR3 is CASSLAEQPQHF. The CDR3 nucleotides read TGTGCCAGCAGCTTAGCGGAACAGCCCCAGCATTTT. The chain links TRBV7-2 to TRBJ1-5; D gene unclear. This CDR3 region has 12 residues. Germline lookup yields CDR1 SGHTA and CDR2 FQGNSA. V lost 0 bases to trimming and J lost 7 bases, with 4 bases between them. Variable domain in full (rest from reference TRBV7-2 and TRBJ1-5): GAGVSQSPSNKVTEKGKDVELRCDPISGHTALYWYRQSLGQGLEFLIYFQGNSAPDKSGLPSDRFSAERTGGSVSTLTIQRTQQEDSAVYLCASSLAEQPQHFGDGTRLSIL.

The sample holds many counts of this clonotype. CDR3 residues: CASSTGQLQETQYF. Written as DNA, the CDR3 is TGCGCCAGCAGCACCGGACAACTCCAAGAGACCCAGTACTTC. The chain couples TRBV5-1 to TRBJ2-5, with D possibly TRBD1 on 5 matching bases. The germline V and J ends were trimmed by 4 bases and 1 base, with 11 bases remaining between them. The germline CDR1 and CDR2 sequences are SGHRS and YFSETQ. The CDR3 is made up of 14 amino acids.

This clonotype was seen many times. The V call is TRBV28, the J call TRBJ1-2; unclear D gene. Trimming pared 2 bases from V and 6 bases from J, leaving 13 bases between. CDR1 MDHEN and CDR2 SYDVKM come from the germline V gene. The CDR3 consists of 14 residues. As DNA, the CDR3 is TGTGCCAGCAGTTTAGTCGATAGGGAGAATGGCTACACCTTC. Its protein product is CASSLVDRENGYTF.

This clonotype was seen ten or more times. The chain couples TRBV29-1 to TRBJ1-1; 8 nucleotides agree with TRBD1. The CDR3 consists of 17 residues. Germline V gene sequence: CDR1 SQVTM, CDR2 ANQGSEA. V trimming: 3 bases; J trimming: 5 bases; junction bases outside the gene matches: 17. The CDR3 DNA follows: TGCAGCGTTGATGTGGCGGACAGGGCCTTGAGTTTGACTGAAGCTTTCTTT. This translates into CSVDVADRALSLTEAFF.

This clonotype was counted many times. V usage is TRBV6-1 and J usage is TRBJ1-1; maybe TRBD1 (5 bases). The CDR3 loop spans 13 amino acids. Trimming left V 3 bases short and J 5 bases short, with 10 bases between. Germline lookup yields CDR1 MNHNS and CDR2 SASEGT. The CDR3 coding sequence is TGTGCCAGCAGTGACAGGGTCCGTACTGAAGCTTTCTTT. Protein: CASSDRVRTEAFF.